The source of this TCR beta chain is a study of T cell changes during pregnancy in multiple sclerosis. Clones were sequenced by immunoSEQ multiplex PCR, and TCRdb holds only the in-frame ones, with some missing. The table has 40,000 to 45,000 clones, more than 85% seen once. V gave up 3 bases and J gave up 8 bases, with 14 bases separating them. This CDR3 spans 13 amino acids. Germline V gene data show CDR1 as GTSNPN and CDR2 as SVGIG (reference sequence). The TCR sequence derives from a female donor in good health, enrolled as a control in a pregnancy study. This specimen consisted of CD4+ T cells from peripheral blood mononuclear cells, obtained in the second trimester of pregnancy. The V and J genes are TRBV30 and TRBJ2-1; possible D gene TRBD1, 6 bases. For the CDR3, the DNA is TGTGCCTGGAGGGGGGCAGGTCGTCATGAGCAGTTCTTC. Its translation: CAWRGAGRHEQFF.